This T cell receptor (beta chain) was captured in a study of identical twins (dated by TCRdb to the mid-2010s). Concerning the study at large: The study deep-sequenced TCR alpha and beta repertoires from monozygotic twins, unrelated adults of various ages and cord blood to test whether fetal clonotypes persist. To rule out contamination, replicate twin experiments were performed at different times with different library preparation protocols.

This clonotype was observed a few times. What this receptor recognizes is not known. No quality values exist for individual bases; no much larger clone is one base distant. The method behind the library was 5' RACE. TCRdb records Illumina HiSeq 2000 as the sequencer. Template switching added a universal primer binding site, and the final cDNA carried a unique molecular identifier that allowed TCR cDNA molecules to be counted accurately. First-strand cDNA for TCR alpha and beta chains was synthesized from specific primers in the conserved constant-segment region. Each cDNA library was double barcoded, with a SMART-Mk sample barcode plus Illumina barcodes, to control for contamination. TruSeq adapter sequences along with Illumina sample barcodes were introduced in two successive PCR steps. Sequencing of the TCR alpha and beta cDNA libraries was done on the Illumina HiSeq platform using custom primers. Per the source publication's procedure: Raw reads were processed with MiGEC to extract unique molecular identifiers, and MiXCR was used to determine CDR3 positions. For each individual, recombination models were inferred using an EM algorithm with the repgenHMM and IGoR tools. Shared clonotypes were analyzed with the tcR package in R, and sharing was normalized by the product of cloneset sizes. To study raw recombination without the effects of thymic and clonal selection, out-of-frame nonproductive sequences were analyzed. TCRdb trimmed the raw reads at Q25, called clones with MiXCR and kept productive beta chains. For every CDR3 protein sequence, its rows merge into one entry that carries the most common genes and DNA. The V and J calls and clone size are TCRdb's, not the authors'. In this sample the table shows approximately 530,000 distinct CDR3 sequences, around 20% of which occur a single time. 0.48% of the sample goes to the ten largest clones.

Every donor in the study was a healthy Caucasian. The twin cohort consisted of three pairs of female monozygotic twins, all aged roughly 18 to 29 years. Positive isolation kits from Invitrogen were used to isolate CD4+ and CD8+ T cell populations. Results the study describes overall, beyond this receptor: Invariant T cells such as MAIT and iNKT could partly confound zero-insertion analyses, although diverse VJ usage argued against such confounding for most clonotypes. Because the same donors could not be followed over many years, the conclusions depended on cross-sectional statistical analysis. Abundant cord blood beta clonotypes carried fewer insertions; young adult naive repertoires showed a weaker similar trend, while memory repertoires showed none. In beta out-of-frame sequences, excess twin sharing was weaker, because having fewer shared sequences lowered the signal-to-noise ratio. Compared with coincidental sharing between unrelated individuals, out-of-frame TCR alpha sequences shared between twins had an excess of sequences with low generation probability. Recombination models systematically underestimated out-of-frame TCR alpha sharing in monozygotic twins but agreed with sharing between unrelated individuals.

This same sample was also part of a study on yellow fever vaccine responses in identical twins. As the second publication notes: The T cell response to vaccination in identical twins was reported by the authors to appear partly convergent and partly personalized. In the study, vaccine-responding T cell clones were precisely tracked in identical twins.

The TCR sequence derives from a woman under 30 in good health. Sequencing was carried out using CD4+ T cells sorted from blood.

CDR3 loop: CASSFFPAGTSPGGKNIQYF. The DNA sequence is given as TGTGCCAGCAGTTTTTTCCCAGCCGGGACATCACCGGGAGGCAAAAACATTCAGTACTTC. This receptor chain uses TRBV28 and TRBJ2-4; TRBD2 might be the D gene, on 7 matching bases. The V end loses 3 bases and the J end loses 3 bases, and a stretch of 27 bases separates them. The germline V gene provides CDR1 MDHEN and CDR2 SYDVKM. From the cysteine through the phenylalanine, the CDR3 covers 20 amino acids. The DNA shown is the 60-base CDR3, in frame from base 1.